Listed here is a single TCR beta chain. Profiling relied on immunoSEQ multiplex PCR, and the TCRdb table lists in-frame clones only, not all of them. The sample has about 42,000 clones, roughly 80% seen once; the top ten hold about 0.6%. The entry originates in a study of T cell changes during pregnancy in multiple sclerosis. In germline, CDR1 is ENHRY, CDR2 SYGVKD. CDR3 length equals 17 residues. V was cut by 0 bases and J by 3 bases, with 17 bases left in between. The sample in question was CD4+ T cells from peripheral blood mononuclear cells, obtained before pregnancy. The chain links TRBV10-3 to TRBJ1-1; the D gene is possibly TRBD1 (6 bases). The receptor's source is a female donor with multiple sclerosis, enrolled in a pregnancy study. CDR3 coding DNA: TGTGCCATCAGTGAGTCCCCCGGGACACACAGTTACACTGAAGCTTTCTTT. Protein: CAISESPGTHSYTEAFF.